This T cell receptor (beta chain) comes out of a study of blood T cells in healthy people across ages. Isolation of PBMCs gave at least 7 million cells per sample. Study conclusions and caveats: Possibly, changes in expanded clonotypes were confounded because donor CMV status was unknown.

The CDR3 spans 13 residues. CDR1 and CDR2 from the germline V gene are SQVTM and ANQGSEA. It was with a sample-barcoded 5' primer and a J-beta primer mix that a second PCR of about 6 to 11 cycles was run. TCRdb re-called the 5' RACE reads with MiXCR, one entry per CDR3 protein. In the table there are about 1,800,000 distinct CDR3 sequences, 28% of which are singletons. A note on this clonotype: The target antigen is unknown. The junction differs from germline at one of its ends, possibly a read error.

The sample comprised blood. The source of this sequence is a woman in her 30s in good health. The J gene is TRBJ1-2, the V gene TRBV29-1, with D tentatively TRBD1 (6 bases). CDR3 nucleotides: TGCAGCGTTGAAGTTCAGGGGTCCTATGGCCACACCTTC. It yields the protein CSVEVQGSYGHTF. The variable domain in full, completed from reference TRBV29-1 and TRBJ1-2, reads SAVISQKPSRDICQRGTSLTIQCQVDSQVTMMFWYRQQPGQSLTLIATANQGSEATYESGFVIDKFPISRPNLTFSTLTVSNMSPEDSSIYLCSVEVQGSYGHTFGSGTRLTVV.